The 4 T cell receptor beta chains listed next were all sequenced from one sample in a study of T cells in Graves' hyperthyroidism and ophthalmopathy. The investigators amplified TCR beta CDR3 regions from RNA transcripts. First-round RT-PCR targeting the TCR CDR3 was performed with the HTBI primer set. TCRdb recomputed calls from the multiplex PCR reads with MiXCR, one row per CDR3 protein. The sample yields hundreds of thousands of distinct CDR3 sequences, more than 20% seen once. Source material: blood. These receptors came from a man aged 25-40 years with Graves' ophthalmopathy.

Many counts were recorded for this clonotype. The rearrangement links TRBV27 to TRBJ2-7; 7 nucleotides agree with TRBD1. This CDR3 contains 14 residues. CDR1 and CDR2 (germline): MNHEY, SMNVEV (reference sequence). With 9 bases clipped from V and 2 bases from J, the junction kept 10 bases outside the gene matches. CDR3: CARPKDTGAYEQYF. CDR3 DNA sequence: TGTGCCAGACCTAAAGACACAGGGGCCTACGAGCAGTACTTC.

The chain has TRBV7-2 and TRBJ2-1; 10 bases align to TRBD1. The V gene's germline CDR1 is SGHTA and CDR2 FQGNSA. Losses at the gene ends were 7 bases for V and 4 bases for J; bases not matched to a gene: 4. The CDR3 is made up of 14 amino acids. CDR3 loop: CASNPGQGYNEQFF. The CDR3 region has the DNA TGTGCCAGCAATCCGGGACAGGGGTACAATGAGCAGTTCTTC. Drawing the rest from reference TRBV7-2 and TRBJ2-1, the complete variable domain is GAGVSQSPSNKVTEKGKDVELRCDPISGHTALYWYRQSLGQGLEFLIYFQGNSAPDKSGLPSDRFSAERTGGSVSTLTIQRTQQEDSAVYLCASNPGQGYNEQFFGPGTRLTVL.

For the CDR3, the DNA is TGTGCCAGCAGTTTAGGTGGGACAGTTGATTCACCCCTCCACTTT. Translating it yields CASSLGGTVDSPLHF. The chain uses TRBV12-3 or TRBV12-4 and TRBJ1-6, with 7 bases identical to TRBD1. V lost 1 base and J lost 8; bases outside the gene matches: 5. The CDR3 spans 15 residues.

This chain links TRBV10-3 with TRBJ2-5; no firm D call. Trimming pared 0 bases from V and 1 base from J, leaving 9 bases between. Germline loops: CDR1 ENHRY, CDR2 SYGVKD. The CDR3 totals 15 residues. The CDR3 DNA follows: TGTGCCATCAGTGAGTCAAGGGAACCCCAAGAGACCCAGTACTTC. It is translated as CAISESREPQETQYF.